This entry describes one T cell receptor beta chain. The repertoire was sequenced with immunoSEQ multiplex PCR; TCRdb's copy has only in-frame clones and lacks some. Of about 74,000 clones in the sample, around four fifths were seen once. The entry originates in a study of OX40 agonist ivuxolimab in advanced cancers. Study details: Across the patients, intravenous ivuxolimab was delivered every 2 weeks at 0.01 to 10 mg/kg.

Germline CDR1 SGHDN, CDR2 FVKESK. The CDR3 contains 13 residues. V was trimmed by 0 bases and J by 7 bases, leaving 9 bases between them. This sample comprised CD4+ or CD8+ T cells sorted from blood, obtained in a trial of the OX40 agonist ivuxolimab. The clonotype originates from an adult with an advanced solid tumor such as melanoma, head and neck, liver or kidney cancer. The gene calls are TRBV14 and TRBJ1-1, with D possibly TRBD1 on 5 matching bases. CDR3 DNA: TGTGCCAGCAGCCAAGACTCACAGGTTGAAGCTTTCTTT. Amino acid sequence: CASSQDSQVEAFF.